The 9 T cell receptor beta chains below come from one sample, sequenced in a study of blood T cell repertoires in COVID-19. Repertoires were generated with immunoSEQ multiplex PCR, while TCRdb's copy carries only in-frame clones and drops some. This table has 50,000 to 75,000 clones, 73% appearing once. Material: peripheral blood. The receptors derive from a woman in her 50s with active or convalescent COVID-19.

The chain links TRBV2 to TRBJ1-4; 9 nucleotides match TRBD1. V shed 5 bases, J shed 3 bases, and the junction held 4 bases outside the gene matches. Germline values: CDR1 SNHLY, CDR2 FYNNEI. The CDR3 spans 15 residues. DNA for the CDR3: TGTGCCAGCAGTAGGGACAGGGATTCTAATGAAAAACTGTTTTTT. Protein product: CASSRDRDSNEKLFF.

V usage is TRBV2 and J usage is TRBJ1-4; TRBD1 matches at 8 bases. V was pared by 4 bases and J by 8 bases, with 9 bases of the junction left unmatched. The CDR3 runs to 15 residues. Germline CDR1 reads SNHLY; CDR2 reads FYNNEI. CDR3 residues: CASSVGQGAGEKLFF. CDR3 DNA: TGTGCCAGCAGTGTAGGGCAGGGGGCCGGGGAAAAACTGTTTTTT.

The rearrangement joins TRBV7-5 to TRBJ2-5; the table's D call TRBD2 went unverified against the DNA. TRBV7-5 is a pseudogene. The CDR3 covers 15 residues. DNA for the CDR3: TGTGTCAGAAGCTTCCTCAAGGGACTGGAAGAGACCCAGTACTTC. Amino acids: CVRSFLKGLEETQYF.

This chain connects TRBV28 to TRBJ2-7; 11 bases are shared with TRBD1. The ends lost 5 bases at V and 3 bases at J; junction bases unmatched: 9. CDR1 and CDR2 from the germline V gene are MDHEN and SYDVKM. This CDR3 has 16 residues. The CDR3 DNA follows: TGTGCCAGCAGTGCCCCCCGGACAGGGGGCGTCTACGAGCAGTACTTC. As protein: CASSAPRTGGVYEQYF.

This chain links TRBV7-2 with TRBJ2-7, with D possibly matching TRBD1 (6 bases). The CDR3 length is 14 residues. Germline V gene lookup returns CDR1 SGHTA and CDR2 FQGNSA. The V end lost 1 base, the J end lost 3 bases, and 10 bases lay between the germline ends. For the CDR3, the DNA is TGTGCCAGCAGCTTAGGAAAGGGGGACTACGAGCAGTACTTC. Translation: CASSLGKGDYEQYF. The full variable domain, in which reference TRBV7-2 and TRBJ2-7 provide the parts outside the CDR3, is GAGVSQSPSNKVTEKGKDVELRCDPISGHTALYWYRQSLGQGLEFLIYFQGNSAPDKSGLPSDRFSAERTGGSVSTLTIQRTQQEDSAVYLCASSLGKGDYEQYFGPGTRLTVT.

The gene calls are TRBV7-6 and TRBJ2-7; TRBD2 matches 8 bases. The trim removed 6 bases at V and 1 base at J, leaving 8 bases unmatched. Germline lookup yields CDR1 SGHVS and CDR2 FNYEAQ. This CDR3 region has 15 residues. The CDR3 spells CASSSELAVSYEQYF. The CDR3 DNA sequence: TGTGCCAGCAGTTCGGAACTAGCGGTTTCCTACGAGCAGTACTTC.

The chain combines TRBV19 with TRBJ1-6; TRBD1 aligns across 7 bases. This CDR3 contains 15 residues. V gave up 4 bases and J gave up 7 bases; unmatched junction bases: 7. The V gene's germline CDR1 is LNHDA and CDR2 SQIVND (reference sequence). In DNA form, the CDR3 reads TGTGCCAGTAGTACCAGACAGGGCTACAATTCACCCCTCCACTTT. Its translation is CASSTRQGYNSPLHF.

Only a few counts were recorded for this clone. This chain links TRBV2 with TRBJ2-7; no definite D call. V lost 1 base and J lost 0, with 10 bases in between. Germline V lookup: CDR1 SNHLY, CDR2 FYNNEI. This CDR3 has 15 amino acids. CDR3 loop: CASSEDSINSYEQYF. DNA for the CDR3: TGTGCCAGCAGTGAAGACAGCATAAACTCCTACGAGCAGTACTTC.

The chain links TRBV4-1 to TRBJ1-1; D not resolved. The V gene lost 3 bases and the J gene lost 8 bases, with 7 bases spanning the gap. Germline V gene lookup returns CDR1 MGHRA and CDR2 YSYEKL. The CDR3 loop spans 11 amino acids. The CDR3 protein is CASSHIEEAFF. DNA of the CDR3: TGCGCCAGCAGCCATATAGAAGAAGCTTTCTTT.